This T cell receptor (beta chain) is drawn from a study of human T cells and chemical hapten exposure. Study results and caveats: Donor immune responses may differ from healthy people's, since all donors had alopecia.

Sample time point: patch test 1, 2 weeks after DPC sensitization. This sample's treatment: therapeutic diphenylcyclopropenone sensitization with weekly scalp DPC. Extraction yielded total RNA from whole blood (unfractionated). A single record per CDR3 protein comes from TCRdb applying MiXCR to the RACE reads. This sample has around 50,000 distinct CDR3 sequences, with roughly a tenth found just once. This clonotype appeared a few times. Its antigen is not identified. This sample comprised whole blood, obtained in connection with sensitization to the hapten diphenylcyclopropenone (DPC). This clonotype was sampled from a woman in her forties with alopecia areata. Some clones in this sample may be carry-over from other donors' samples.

CDR3 amino acids: CSASPAGSNQPQHF. The CDR3 nucleotides are TGCAGTGCTAGTCCCGCCGGATCGAATCAGCCCCAGCATTTT. The gene calls are TRBV20-1 and TRBJ1-5; D is undetermined. Between the trimmed V and J ends, which lost 3 bases and 4 bases, there was a span of 13 bases. There are 14 residues in the CDR3. The V gene's germline CDR1 is DFQATT and CDR2 SNEGSKA (reference sequence).